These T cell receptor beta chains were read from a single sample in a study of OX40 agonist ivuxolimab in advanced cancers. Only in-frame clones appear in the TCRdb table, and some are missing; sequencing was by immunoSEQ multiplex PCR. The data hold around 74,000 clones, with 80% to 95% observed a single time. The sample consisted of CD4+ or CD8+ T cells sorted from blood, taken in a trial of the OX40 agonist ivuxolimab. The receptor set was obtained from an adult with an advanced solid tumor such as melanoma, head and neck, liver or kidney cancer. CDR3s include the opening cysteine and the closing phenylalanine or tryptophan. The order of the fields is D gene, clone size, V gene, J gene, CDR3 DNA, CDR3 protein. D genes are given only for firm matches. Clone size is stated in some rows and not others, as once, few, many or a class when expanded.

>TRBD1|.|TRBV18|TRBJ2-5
TGTGCCAGCTCACCAGGGACAGGGGGCGCGGAGACCCAGTACTTC
CASSPGTGGAETQYF
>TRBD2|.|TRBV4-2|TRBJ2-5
TGTGCCAGCAGCCAAGAACCCACTAGCGGGATTCAAGAGACCCAGTACTTC
CASSQEPTSGIQETQYF
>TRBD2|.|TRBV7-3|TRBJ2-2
TGTGCCAGCCGTCCGGGGGGTAACACCGGGGAGCTGTTTTTT
CASRPGGNTGELFF
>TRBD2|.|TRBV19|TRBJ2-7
TGTGCCAGTAGTATCCTAGCGGGGTCTCAGGAGCAGTACTTC
CASSILAGSQEQYF
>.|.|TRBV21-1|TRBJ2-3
TGTGCCAGCCACCGCACAGATACGCAGTATTTT
CASHRTDTQYF
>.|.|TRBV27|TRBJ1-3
TGTGCCAGCAGTAAACAGGGTACCTCTGGAAACACCATATATTTT
CASSKQGTSGNTIYF
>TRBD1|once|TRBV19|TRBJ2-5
TGTGCCAGTAGTACACAGGGGGGCGAGACCCAGTACTTC
CASSTQGGETQYF
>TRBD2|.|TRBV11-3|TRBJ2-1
TGTGCCAGCAGTCACACTAGCGGGAGATACAATGAGCAGTTCTTC
CASSHTSGRYNEQFF
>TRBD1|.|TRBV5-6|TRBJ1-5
TGTGCCAGCAGCTTGGTAGGACAGGAAACCCAGCATTTT
CASSLVGQETQHF
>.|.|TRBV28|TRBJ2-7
TGTGCCAGCAGTTGGCCCTGGGGCAGGGGATACGAGCAGTACTTC
CASSWPWGRGYEQYF
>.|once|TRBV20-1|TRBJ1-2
TGCAGTGCTAGAGTGGGGGAAGGCTACACCTTC
CSARVGEGYTF
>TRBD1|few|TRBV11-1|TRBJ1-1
TGTGCCAGCAGCCGCGGACAGGGAACCCCTGAAGCTTTCTTT
CASSRGQGTPEAFF
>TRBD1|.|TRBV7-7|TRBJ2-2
TGTGCTAGCAGCCTGGACAGGGGGAACACCGGGGAGCTGTTTTTT
CASSLDRGNTGELFF
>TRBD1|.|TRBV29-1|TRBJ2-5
TGCAGTGACAGGGTTCAAGAGACCCAGTACTTC
CSDRVQETQYF
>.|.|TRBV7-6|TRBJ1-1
TGTGCCAGCAGCTTAGAAGGAGGGCTCGACACTGAAGCTTTCTTT
CASSLEGGLDTEAFF
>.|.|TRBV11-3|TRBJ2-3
TGTGCCAGCAGCTTAGGGCTCCGGTCGGGCACAGATACGCAGTATTTT
CASSLGLRSGTDTQYF
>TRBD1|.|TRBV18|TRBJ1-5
TGTGCCAGCTCACCGGAGACAGGGGGCCTAATGGGAAATCAGCCCCAGCATTTT
CASSPETGGLMGNQPQHF
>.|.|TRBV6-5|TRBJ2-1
TGTGCCAGCAGTTACTCGAGTCCCTTTGAGCAGTTCTTC
CASSYSSPFEQFF
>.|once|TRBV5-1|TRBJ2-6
TGCGCCAGCACCAAATTACTTGGCTCTGGGGCCAACGTCCTGACTTTC
CASTKLLGSGANVLTF
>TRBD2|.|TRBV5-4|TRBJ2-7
TGTGCCAGCCGACTAGCGGGGAACTACGAGCAGTACTTC
CASRLAGNYEQYF